A selection of T cell receptor beta chains follows, all from one sample in a study of blood T cell repertoires in COVID-19. Libraries were prepared by immunoSEQ multiplex PCR; TCRdb keeps only in-frame clonotypes and omits some of them. The sample shows about 150,000 clones, around 82% of them seen only once. The sequencing input was peripheral blood. These receptors were taken from a woman in her 50s with acute or convalescent COVID-19. The CDR3 runs from the conserved cysteine through the conserved F or W. Each record gives: clone size, V gene, J gene, CDR3 protein. Clone size is not always given. Where it is, it says once, few, many or a class for expanded clones.

>.|TRBV20-1|TRBJ1-4
CSASPGSEKLFF
>.|TRBV19|TRBJ2-3
CASTVDTQYF
>.|TRBV5-6|TRBJ2-1
CASSDSRVDEQFF
>.|TRBV6-5|TRBJ2-3
CASRPLEGGTDTQYF
>.|TRBV7-2|TRBJ2-7
CASSTGRYEQYF
>.|TRBV2|TRBJ1-2
CASRPGTAFGYTF
>.|TRBV7-2|TRBJ2-3
CASSLGGGTRTDTQYF
>.|TRBV7-2|TRBJ1-1
CASSSIGGASEAFF
>.|TRBV24-1|TRBJ2-3
CATSEFRTTTSTDTQYF
>few|TRBV12-5|TRBJ1-5
CASGLVQSNQPQHF
>.|TRBV9|TRBJ1-2
CASSAGTVTNYGYTF
>.|TRBV4-3|TRBJ2-3
CASSKQTSGGGTDTQYF
>.|TRBV23-1|TRBJ2-7
CASSLTGGSGENYEQYF
>once|TRBV27|TRBJ2-7
CASRLRGAMTYEQYF
>.|TRBV5-1|TRBJ1-1
CASSFGSTATEAFF
>many|TRBV7-8|TRBJ1-1
CASSITGRSNTEAFF
>.|TRBV2|TRBJ1-5
CASSDGQGVQPQHF
>.|TRBV5-4|TRBJ1-1
CASSQGQGPTEAFF
>.|TRBV14|TRBJ1-2
CASSHTLTGGGGYTF